Detailed here is one T cell receptor (beta chain). Its antigen remains unidentified. Nothing much larger sits one base from this clone, and base qualities are not available. Samples were obtained from patients with Merkel cell carcinoma. To prepare the library, the immunoSEQ multiplex PCR assay was applied. Entries here come from immuneACCESS through TCRdb and include only in-frame sequences with V and J called. Some clones fail to appear in such tables; in the studies checked, an unresolved V gene covers under half of the shortfall, and the cause of the remainder is unknown. The sample records roughly 1,800 clones, approximately 91% of which are singletons. The top ten clones comprise under 5% of the sample. This record belongs to a study of T cells and Merkel cell carcinoma outcomes (dated by TCRdb to the early 2020s). Concerning the study at large: The study looked at whether the tumor T-cell repertoire and T-cell density could predict clinical outcome in patients with Merkel cell carcinoma. General study outcomes and caveats: The combination of T-cell repertoire features and T-cell density was reported to predict clinical outcomes in patients with Merkel cell carcinoma.

The CDR3 covers 16 residues, taking in both the cysteine and the phenylalanine. Only the CDR3 region is kept as DNA, spanning 48 bases read in frame from base 1. CDR1 MNHEY and CDR2 SMNVEV were looked up in the germline V gene (reference sequence). V is reduced by 0 bases and J by 0 bases, leaving a spacing of 6 bases between them. The sequence links TRBV27 to TRBJ2-6, and TRBD2 may be the D gene, going by 6 matching bases. This TCR was sampled from a human donor with Merkel cell carcinoma. The material sequenced was tumor tissue from Merkel cell carcinoma. The nucleotides are TGTGCCAGCAGTTTATCGGGACTCTCTGGGGCCAACGTCCTGACTTTC. This translates into CASSLSGLSGANVLTF.